The clone carrying this TCR beta chain was picked up a small number of times. In TCRdb, the RT-PCR reads were re-called with MiXCR into one record per CDR3 protein. The sample lists 550,000 to 750,000 distinct CDR3 sequences, approximately 15% occurring once. The CDR3 loop spans 14 amino acids. V lost 2 bases to trimming and J lost 10 bases, with 16 bases between them. Germline V gives CDR1 SGHRS, CDR2 YFSETQ. V and J are TRBV5-1 and TRBJ2-1, with D perhaps matching TRBD2 (6 bases). This TCR was sampled from a female donor in good health, serving as a healthy control. Specimen: memory CD4+ T cells from blood. The CDR3 protein is CASSFTSLSREQFF. In DNA, the CDR3 is TGCGCCAGCAGCTTTACTAGCCTAAGCAGGGAGCAGTTCTTC. The full variable domain, in which reference TRBV5-1 and TRBJ2-1 provide the parts outside the CDR3, is KAGVTQTPRYLIKTRGQQVTLSCSPISGHRSVSWYQQTPGQGLQFLFEYFSETQRNKGNFPGRFSGRQFSNSRSEMNVSTLELGDSALYLCASSFTSLSREQFFGPGTRLTVL.